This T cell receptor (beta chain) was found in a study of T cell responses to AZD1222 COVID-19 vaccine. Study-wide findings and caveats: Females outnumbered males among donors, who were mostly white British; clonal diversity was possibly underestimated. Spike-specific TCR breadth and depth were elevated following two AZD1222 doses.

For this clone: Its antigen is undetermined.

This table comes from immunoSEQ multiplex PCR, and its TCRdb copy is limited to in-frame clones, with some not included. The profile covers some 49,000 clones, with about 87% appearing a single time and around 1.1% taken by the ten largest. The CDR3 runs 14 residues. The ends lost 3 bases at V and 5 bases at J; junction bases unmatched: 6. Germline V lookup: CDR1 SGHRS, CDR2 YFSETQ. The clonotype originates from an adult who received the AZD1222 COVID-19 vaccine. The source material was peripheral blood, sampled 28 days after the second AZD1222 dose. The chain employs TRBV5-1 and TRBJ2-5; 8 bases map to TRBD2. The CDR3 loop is CASSSTAGEETQYF. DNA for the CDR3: TGCGCCAGCAGCTCTACAGCGGGAGAGGAGACCCAGTACTTC.